These T cell receptor beta chains were read from a single sample in a study of early T cells in non-severe SARS-CoV-2 infection. TCRdb fed the 5' RACE reads into MiXCR, producing one record per CDR3 protein. The sample lists some 62,000 distinct CDR3 sequences, more than 9% occurring once. Sequences were obtained from whole blood. The receptors originated from an adult who was a healthcare worker with PCR-confirmed SARS-CoV-2 infection or an uninfected control (not recorded which). Each CDR3 is given with its conserved first and last residue. D genes are given only for firm matches. Clone size is given for some rows only: seen once, a few or many times, or a class if the clone is expanded.

abundance	j_gene	v_gene	d_gene	CDR3aa	CDR3nt
few	TRBJ1-1	TRBV2	.	CASSRQYTEAFF	TGTGCCAGCAGCCGACAGTACACTGAAGCTTTCTTT
.	TRBJ2-5	TRBV6-5	.	CASSKGKETQYF	TGTGCCAGCAGTAAGGGGAAGGAGACCCAGTACTTC
.	TRBJ1-5	TRBV7-9	.	CASSSYREKSDQPQHF	TGTGCCAGCAGCTCGTATAGGGAGAAGTCGGATCAGCCCCAGCATTTT
.	TRBJ2-5	TRBV3-1	.	CASSQYPSETQYF	TGTGCCAGCAGCCAATACCCATCGGAGACCCAGTACTTC
many	TRBJ2-2	TRBV12-3/TRBV12-4	.	CASSKHRVRTGELFF	TGTGCCAGCAGTAAGCACAGGGTCCGCACCGGGGAGCTGTTTTTT
many	TRBJ1-1	TRBV29-1	.	CSACLGVFTEAFF	TGCAGCGCGTGTCTGGGGGTATTCACTGAAGCTTTCTTT
many	TRBJ2-1	TRBV15	TRBD2	CATSRIKGTSRIYNEQFF	TGTGCCACCAGCAGAATAAAAGGGACTAGCCGAATCTACAATGAGCAGTTCTTC
many	TRBJ2-2	TRBV5-1	TRBD2	CASSSGGGENTGELFF	TGCGCCAGCAGCTCCGGGGGGGGTGAGAACACCGGGGAGCTGTTTTTT
few	TRBJ1-2	TRBV2	.	CASTAGSQDFYGYTF	TGTGCCAGCACCGCAGGCTCTCAGGATTTCTATGGCTACACCTTC
few	TRBJ1-5	TRBV30	.	CAWSGDGNQPQHF	TGTGCCTGGAGTGGGGACGGAAATCAGCCCCAGCATTTT
few	TRBJ2-5	TRBV5-5	.	CASSTGTSRGQETQYF	TGTGCCAGCAGCACCGGGACATCCCGAGGGCAAGAGACCCAGTACTTC
.	TRBJ2-3	TRBV7-2	.	CASSLLGSSDTQYF	TGTGCCAGCAGCTTACTAGGGTCGTCGGATACGCAGTATTTT
.	TRBJ1-3	TRBV7-2	.	CASSLVKVSSSGNTIYF	TGTGCCAGCAGCTTAGTTAAGGTGTCGAGCTCTGGAAACACCATATATTTT
.	TRBJ2-3	TRBV6-1	.	CASSSKQGNSNQPQYF	TGTGCCAGCAGCTCAAAACAGGGAAATAGCAATCAGCCCCAGTATTTT
few	TRBJ2-1	TRBV20-1	.	CSARKPQIPYNEQFF	TGCAGTGCTAGAAAGCCACAGATTCCCTACAATGAGCAGTTCTTC
few	TRBJ2-1	TRBV24-1	.	CATSDNDGEQFF	TGTGCCACCAGTGATAACGACGGGGAGCAGTTCTTC
.	TRBJ1-2	TRBV12-3/TRBV12-4	TRBD1	CASSTPRGAFYGYTF	TGTGCCAGCAGCACTCCCAGGGGGGCCTTCTATGGCTACACCTTC
.	TRBJ1-4	TRBV13	.	CASSSGPSTNEKLFF	TGTGCCAGCAGCTCGGGACCGTCAACTAATGAAAAACTGTTTTTT
many	TRBJ1-1	TRBV9	.	CASSAETGDWTEAFF	TGTGCCAGCAGCGCAGAGACAGGAGACTGGACTGAAGCTTTCTTT
few	TRBJ1-2	TRBV19	TRBD1	CASSLGVGQGANYGYTF	TGTGCCAGTAGCCTCGGAGTCGGACAGGGGGCTAACTATGGCTACACCTTC
many	TRBJ2-1	TRBV30	TRBD1	CAWSVMWAGGREQFF	TGTGCCTGGAGTGTAATGTGGGCAGGGGGCCGTGAGCAGTTCTTC
many	TRBJ1-6	TRBV21-1	.	CASTSTGNVNSPLHF	TGTGCCAGCACCTCTACAGGGAACGTAAATTCACCCCTCCACTTT
many	TRBJ2-1	TRBV5-1	TRBD1	CASSFRDRGYDEQFF	TGCGCCAGCAGCTTCCGGGACAGGGGGTACGATGAGCAGTTCTTC
.	TRBJ1-5	TRBV19	.	CASSIRGTIEDQPQHF	TGTGCCAGTAGTATACGTGGGACAATCGAGGATCAGCCCCAGCATTTT
few	TRBJ2-1	TRBV10-3	TRBD1	CAISRGQGLTEQFF	TGTGCCATCAGTCGGGGACAGGGGCTCACTGAGCAGTTCTTC
many	TRBJ1-1	TRBV19	TRBD1	CASSIGRDRGKWMNTEAFF	TGTGCCAGTAGTATAGGTCGGGACAGGGGTAAGTGGATGAACACTGAAGCTTTCTTT
few	TRBJ2-2	TRBV28	TRBD1	CASSITGDTGELFF	TGTGCCAGCAGTATCACAGGGGACACCGGGGAGCTGTTTTTT
few	TRBJ2-2	TRBV4-2	.	CASSGKIANTGELFF	TGTGCCAGCAGCGGCAAGATCGCGAACACCGGGGAGCTGTTTTTT
few	TRBJ2-2	TRBV6-1	.	CASTKTGTETGELFF	TGTGCCAGCACCAAGACCGGGACGGAGACCGGGGAGCTGTTTTTT
few	TRBJ1-3	TRBV7-2	.	CASSLDRGNTIYF	TGTGCCAGCAGCTTAGATCGCGGAAACACCATATATTTT
few	TRBJ2-3	TRBV25-1	TRBD1	CASSVRQGASTDTQYF	TGTGCCAGCAGTGTTAGACAGGGGGCGAGCACAGATACGCAGTATTTT
.	TRBJ1-1	TRBV10-2	.	CASSYRQNTEAFF	TGCGCCAGCAGTTATAGACAGAACACTGAAGCTTTCTTT
many	TRBJ2-3	TRBV20-1	TRBD2	CSARTSGGTDTQYF	TGCAGTGCTAGGACTAGCGGGGGCACAGATACGCAGTATTTT
.	TRBJ1-2	TRBV12-3/TRBV12-4	TRBD1	CASSLTGRWYGYTF	TGTGCCAGCAGTTTGACAGGGAGGTGGTATGGCTACACCTTC
.	TRBJ1-3	TRBV18	.	CASSPPTGGPGGNTIYF	TGTGCCAGCTCACCACCGACAGGAGGACCGGGGGGAAACACCATATATTTT
few	TRBJ2-5	TRBV5-1	TRBD2	CASSREGKETQYF	TGCGCCAGCAGCAGGGAGGGGAAAGAGACCCAGTACTTC
.	TRBJ1-1	TRBV7-9	.	CASSSRNFRTEAFF	TGTGCCAGCAGCTCCAGGAACTTCAGAACTGAAGCTTTCTTT
few	TRBJ1-1	TRBV12-3/TRBV12-4	TRBD1	CASSLVEGASAEAFF	TGTGCCAGCAGTTTAGTGGAGGGGGCAAGCGCTGAAGCTTTCTTT
few	TRBJ2-3	TRBV9	.	CASSKTGLATDTQYF	TGTGCCAGCAGCAAAACAGGATTAGCAACAGATACGCAGTATTTT
.	TRBJ1-4	TRBV3-1	.	CASSRTVTGGEKLFF	TGTGCCAGCAGCCGGACTGTTACCGGCGGAGAAAAACTGTTTTTT
many	TRBJ2-3	TRBV6-5	.	CASSYQRRDTQYF	TGTGCCAGCAGTTACCAGCGGCGGGATACGCAGTATTTT